The 12 T cell receptor beta chains below all came from one sample that was sequenced in a study of blood T cell repertoires in COVID-19 (TCRdb year 2020). The library was generated by the immunoSEQ multiplex PCR assay. TCRdb carries this immuneACCESS record with in-frame sequences only. Its versions omit some clonotypes, under half of them owing to an unresolved V gene in the studies checked, with the rest unexplained. Across this sample there are tens of thousands of clones, with around 82% seen only once. Around 30% of the sample rests with the top ten. The sample comprised peripheral blood. The receptors were sampled from a human donor in a cohort sampled during active COVID-19.

The V call is TRBV7-9, the J call TRBJ1-2, with a weak D call TRBD1 (5 bases). Trimming took 4 bases from V and 9 from J, leaving 18 bases between them. Germline CDR1 SEHNR, CDR2 FQNEAQ (reference sequence). The CDR3 sequence is 14 residues long. This CDR3 is CASSSGGTAYSYTF. Here the CDR3 DNA reads TGTGCCAGCAGCTCTGGAGGGACCGCCTACAGCTACACCTTC.

The chain carries TRBV28 and TRBJ2-5, with TRBD1 matching 8 bases. CDR3 length equals 13 residues. From germline, CDR1 is MDHEN and CDR2 SYDVKM. The ends lost 5 bases at V and 5 bases at J; junction bases unmatched: 4. The CDR3 spells CASSPDRGETQYF. CDR3 coding DNA: TGTGCCAGCAGTCCAGACAGGGGTGAGACCCAGTACTTC.

This chain uses TRBV28 with TRBJ2-5; D might be TRBD1 (6 bases). Germline CDR1 MDHEN, CDR2 SYDVKM. CDR3 length: 14 amino acids. Trimming shortened V by 2 bases and J by 2 bases, and 9 bases separated the two germline ends. DNA for the CDR3: TGTGCCAGCAGTTTAACAGGGCGACAAGAGACCCAGTACTTC. Protein product: CASSLTGRQETQYF.

This chain connects TRBV9 to TRBJ2-5; D gene ambiguous. The CDR3 has 13 residues. V lost 2 bases, J lost 4 bases, and 9 bases lay in between. Germline V lookup: CDR1 SGDLS, CDR2 YYNGEE. In nucleotides, the CDR3 is TGTGCCAGCAGCGTCACCGAGCGAGAGACCCAGTACTTC. As protein: CASSVTERETQYF.

This chain uses TRBV12-5 with TRBJ2-3, with 12 nucleotides matching TRBD2. Germline CDR1 is LGHNT and CDR2 is FRNRAP. The CDR3 runs to 16 residues. Unmatched junction bases numbered 2, after V lost 1 base and J lost 3 bases. The CDR3 loop reads CASGLASGGATDTQYF. The CDR3 DNA reads as TGTGCTAGTGGTTTGGCTAGCGGGGGGGCTACAGATACGCAGTATTTT.

The chain's CDR3 is CASSLVRTGRGTYEQYF. The CDR3 nucleotides are TGTGCCAGCAGCTTAGTCCGGACAGGGAGGGGAACCTACGAGCAGTACTTC. The chain carries TRBV7-8 and TRBJ2-7; D is possibly TRBD1 (8 bases). Germline V CDR1 and CDR2: SGHVS, FQNEAQ. Trimming left V 1 base short and J 2 bases short, with 18 bases between. This CDR3 spans 17 amino acids.

The V call is TRBV13, the J call TRBJ2-5; 7 bases agree with TRBD1. The trim removed 5 bases at V and 0 bases at J, leaving 3 bases unmatched. CDR1 and CDR2 from the germline V gene are PRHDT and FYEKMQ (reference sequence). The CDR3 is 14 amino acids. Written as DNA, the CDR3 is TGTGCCAGCAGCGTACAGGGGTACCAAGAGACCCAGTACTTC. Protein product: CASSVQGYQETQYF.

The rearrangement uses TRBV7-9 and TRBJ1-2; possibly TRBD1 for D (6 bases). Germline CDR1 SEHNR, CDR2 FQNEAQ (reference sequence). The ends were cut back, 5 bases at V and 7 bases at J, with 20 bases in the middle. This CDR3 is built from 15 residues. The CDR3 region is CASSRGTSEFFGYTF. CDR3 bases: TGTGCCAGCAGCAGGGGGACATCGGAGTTCTTTGGCTACACCTTC.

The chain is built from TRBV12-3 or TRBV12-4 and TRBJ2-3; D unclear. The V and J ends lost 2 bases and 1 base respectively, with 4 bases between them. The CDR3 is 13 amino acids. The CDR3 DNA follows: TGTGCCAGCAGTTTACCTGGCACAGATACGCAGTATTTT. This sequence encodes CASSLPGTDTQYF.

This clone has a single count. The chain is built from TRBV6-5 and TRBJ2-3; D call uncertain. The CDR3 runs to 12 residues. V was clipped by 4 bases and J by 13 bases, with 15 bases between them. From germline, CDR1 is MNHEY and CDR2 SVGAGI. The CDR3, as DNA: TGTGCCAGCAGTTCCCTCGCCACCTCGGAGTATTTT. It is translated as CASSSLATSEYF.

The genes are TRBV6-1 and TRBJ1-2, with no clear D. CDR3 length: 14 residues. Germline loops: CDR1 MNHNS, CDR2 SASEGT. Trimming took off 2 bases at V and 2 bases at J, with 9 bases between the two ends. Written as DNA, the CDR3 is TGTGCCAGCAGTGAAACAAACCAAAACTATGGCTACACCTTC. Translating it yields CASSETNQNYGYTF.

The chain employs TRBV5-1 and TRBJ2-5; TRBD2 aligns across 8 bases. The CDR3 sequence is 14 residues long. V dropped 7 bases and J dropped 5; count of bases not matched to a gene: 10. Germline loops: CDR1 SGHRS, CDR2 YFSETQ. The CDR3 loop reads CASRPAGGSETQYF. CDR3 DNA: TGCGCCAGCCGCCCGGCGGGGGGATCGGAGACCCAGTACTTC.